The 19 T cell receptor beta chains below all came from one sample that was sequenced in a study of T cells after somatic rescue of genetic block. The protocol was immunoSEQ multiplex PCR, while the TCRdb copy is restricted to in-frame clones and leaves out a portion. This repertoire shows about 12,000 clones, around 70% found once; its top ten account for 15% to 20%. Sequenced: peripheral blood mononuclear cells (PBMCs). These receptor sequences come from a boy aged 5-17 years.

This clone was recorded a few times. The chain combines TRBV18 with TRBJ2-7; D uncertain. From germline, CDR1 is KGHSH and CDR2 LQKENI. Trimming left V 6 bases short and J 0 bases short, with 18 bases between. CDR3 size: 16 residues. As DNA, the CDR3 is TGTGCCAGCTCCTCTGAAGGGCTCCAACCCTCCTACGAGCAGTACTTC. It is translated as CASSSEGLQPSYEQYF.

The CDR3 is CASRINTWDTGELFF. CDR3 in DNA: TGTGCCAGCAGGATCAATACTTGGGACACCGGGGAGCTGTTTTTT. This rearrangement joins TRBV27 to TRBJ2-2; D is uncertain. Per the germline V gene, CDR1 is MNHEY and CDR2 is SMNVEV (reference sequence). The CDR3 runs to 15 residues. V lost 6 bases to trimming and J lost 3 bases, with 14 bases between them.

The chain joins TRBV11-2 to TRBJ2-7; no reliable D call. The V end lost 1 base, the J end lost 0 bases, and 13 bases lay between the germline ends. In germline, CDR1 is SGHAT, CDR2 FQNNGV. The CDR3 spans 16 residues. The CDR3 here is CASSLGVSWSSYEQYF. Written as DNA, the CDR3 is TGTGCCAGCAGCTTAGGGGTTAGCTGGAGCTCCTACGAGCAGTACTTC. Variable domain in full (rest from reference TRBV11-2 and TRBJ2-7): EAGVAQSPRYKIIEKRQSVAFWCNPISGHATLYWYQQILGQGPKLLIQFQNNGVVDDSQLPKDRFSAERLKGVDSTLKIQPAKLEDSAVYLCASSLGVSWSSYEQYFGPGTRLTVT.

The V call is TRBV5-6, the J call TRBJ2-5; TRBD1 is a possible D gene (6 bases). Trimming removed 0 bases at V and 5 bases at J, with 14 bases between. Germline CDR1 and CDR2: SGHDT and YYEEEE. The CDR3 has 15 amino acids. The CDR3 DNA reads TGTGCCAGCAGCTTGGAGGCAGGGGCAGGGGAGACCCAGTACTTC. Translated, it gives CASSLEAGAGETQYF.

V usage is TRBV9 and J usage is TRBJ2-2; unclear D gene. The CDR3 length is 13 residues. Between the trimmed V and J ends, which lost 1 base and 0 bases, there was a span of 1 base. Germline V gene data show CDR1 as SGDLS and CDR2 as YYNGEE. The CDR3 here is CASSVTNTGELFF. The CDR3 DNA follows: TGTGCCAGCAGCGTAACGAACACCGGGGAGCTGTTTTTT.

The rearrangement uses TRBV2 and TRBJ2-3; possibly TRBD1 for D (8 bases). V was shortened by 2 bases and J by 4 bases, with 16 bases between the two germline ends. The CDR3 runs to 16 residues. Germline-derived CDR1 and CDR2 are SNHLY and FYNNEI. Here the CDR3 reads CASSETRTGRADTQYF. CDR3 DNA: TGTGCCAGCAGTGAAACCAGGACAGGGAGGGCAGATACGCAGTATTTT. The full variable domain, with the rest looked up from reference TRBV2 and TRBJ2-3, is EPEVTQTPSHQVTQMGQEVILRCVPISNHLYFYWYRQILGQKVEFLVSFYNNEISEKSEIFDDQFSVERPDGSNFTLKIRSTKLEDSAMYFCASSETRTGRADTQYFGPGTRLTVL.

V gene TRBV21-1 combines with J gene TRBJ2-7; the DNA was not used to check the table's D call, TRBD2. TRBV21-1 is a pseudogene segment. The CDR3 is made up of 17 amino acids. The CDR3 region has the DNA TGTGCCAGCAGCAAAGAAAGAAGTGACAGCGGGGTATGCGAGCAGTACTTC. Protein: CASSKERSDSGVCEQYF.

The chain links TRBV29-1 to TRBJ2-1; D gene uncertain. Between the trimmed V and J ends, which lost 5 bases and 5 bases, there was a span of 7 bases. The CDR3 covers 11 residues. The germline gives CDR1 SQVTM, CDR2 ANQGSEA. DNA for the CDR3: TGCAGCGTTTTAGGGCACAATGAGCAGTTCTTC. This encodes CSVLGHNEQFF.

The rearrangement joins TRBV5-5 to TRBJ1-5, with 8 bases matching TRBD1. Germline V gene lookup returns CDR1 SGHKS and CDR2 YYEKEE (reference sequence). This CDR3 has 13 residues. The V segment lost 5 bases and the J segment 4 bases; nucleotides outside the gene matches: 2. The CDR3 DNA reads as TGTGCCAGCAGTTGGACAGGGAATCAGCCCCAGCATTTT. It is translated as CASSWTGNQPQHF.

This chain uses TRBV29-1 with TRBJ2-1, with 7 bases matching TRBD1. J was trimmed by 4 bases and V by 8 bases; bases with no gene match: 5. The CDR3 is made up of 12 amino acids. Germline loops: CDR1 SQVTM, CDR2 ANQGSEA. The CDR3 spells CSFYRGYNEQFF. As DNA, the CDR3 is TGCAGCTTCTACAGGGGTTACAATGAGCAGTTCTTC.

The chain is built from TRBV7-9 and TRBJ2-1; tentative D call: TRBD1 (6 bases). There are 13 residues in the CDR3. Trimming removed 3 bases from V and 7 bases from J, with 10 bases in between. Germline V CDR1 and CDR2: SEHNR, FQNEAQ (reference sequence). CDR3 DNA sequence: TGTGCCAGCAGCTTCTACAGGGAGAATGAGCAGTTCTTC. Translating gives CASSFYRENEQFF.

This sequence joins TRBV2 and TRBJ2-5, with D possibly being TRBD1 (6 bases). The CDR3 length is 13 residues. Per germline, CDR1 SNHLY and CDR2 FYNNEI. Trimming took 5 bases from V and 5 from J, leaving 12 bases between them. The CDR3 sequence is CASSQQGYETQYF. The CDR3 coding sequence is TGTGCCAGCAGTCAACAGGGTTATGAGACCCAGTACTTC.

V and J are TRBV28 and TRBJ2-7; TRBD1 might be the D (6 bases). The CDR3 totals 16 residues. Germline V lookup: CDR1 MDHEN, CDR2 SYDVKM. Trimming removed 2 bases at V and 3 bases at J, with 17 bases between. The CDR3 DNA is TGTGCCAGCAGTTTAGACCGGACAGTGAATTACTACGAGCAGTACTTC. This encodes CASSLDRTVNYYEQYF. Supplemented by reference TRBV28 and TRBJ2-7, the full variable domain reads DVKVTQSSRYLVKRTGEKVFLECVQDMDHENMFWYRQDPGLGLRLIYFSYDVKMKEKGDIPEGYSVSREKKERFSLILESASTNQTSMYLCASSLDRTVNYYEQYFGPGTRLTVT.

The rearrangement joins TRBV9 to TRBJ2-7; possible D gene TRBD2, 5 bases. Germline V lookup: CDR1 SGDLS, CDR2 YYNGEE. Deletions cut 0 bases from V and 2 bases from J, with 9 bases between. This CDR3 is built from 14 residues. In nucleotides, the CDR3 is TGTGCCAGCAGCGTAGCTCCCGGGACCTACGAGCAGTACTTC. Translation: CASSVAPGTYEQYF.

The chain employs TRBV10-2 and TRBJ2-3; 10 bases are shared with TRBD2. The CDR3 runs 17 residues. CDR1 WSHSY and CDR2 SAAADI come from the germline V gene. V shed 7 bases, J shed 2 bases, and the junction held 12 bases outside the gene matches. As DNA, the CDR3 is TGCGCCAGCACCGGTGCTAGCGGGAGATCGGACACAGATACGCAGTATTTT. This codes for CASTGASGRSDTDTQYF.

V and J are TRBV19 and TRBJ1-5, with D uncertain. From germline, CDR1 is LNHDA and CDR2 SQIVND (reference sequence). Deletions cut 1 base from V and 3 bases from J, with 10 bases between. This CDR3 has 15 residues. The CDR3 nucleotides are TGTGCCAGTAGTATAGCGGCAGCTCTCAATCAGCCCCAGCATTTT. Protein: CASSIAAALNQPQHF.

This clone was detected only a few times. V is TRBV18 and J is TRBJ1-1; D remains ambiguous. The length of the CDR3 is 11 residues. Germline V gene data show CDR1 as KGHSH and CDR2 as LQKENI. Trimming left V 3 bases short and J 1 base short, with 0 bases between. DNA for the CDR3: TGTGCCAGCTCACCGAACACTGAAGCTTTCTTT. It specifies CASSPNTEAFF.

The V and J genes are TRBV28 and TRBJ2-1; D may be TRBD2 (5 bases). The CDR3 is made up of 19 amino acids. CDR1 is MDHEN, CDR2 SYDVKM, per germline. Deletions cut 7 bases from V and 3 bases from J, with 28 bases between. The DNA for the CDR3 is TGTGCCAGCACCACCCTGCGGGCTCCCCCCCAAGGCGTCTACAATGAGCAGTTCTTC. This codes for CASTTLRAPPQGVYNEQFF.

This clone was detected only a few times. The rearrangement uses TRBV30 and TRBJ1-5; D unclear. CDR3 length: 14 residues. The germline V gene has CDR1 GTSNPN and CDR2 SVGIG (reference sequence). Trimming shortened V by 1 base and J by 4 bases, and 11 bases separated the two germline ends. The CDR3 DNA reads as TGTGCCTGGAGTGAATTCGCCCCTAATCAGCCCCAGCATTTT. Protein sequence: CAWSEFAPNQPQHF.